This TCR beta chain stems from a study of identical twins. The germline CDR1 and CDR2 sequences are MNHEY and SVGAGI. The CDR3 sequence is 16 residues long. Trimming removed 0 bases at V and 7 bases at J, with 16 bases between. Each CDR3 protein gets one entry after TCRdb re-called the 5' RACE reads with MiXCR. There are roughly 700,000 distinct CDR3 sequences in the sample; over 8.5% occur only once, and roughly 0.9% lies in the top ten. These data were also reused for a study on yellow fever vaccine responses in identical twins.

Sequencing used PBMCs. The chain has TRBV6-5 and TRBJ2-1; D is unclear. The sequence derives from a woman aged 18-30 years in good health. DNA of the CDR3: TGTGCCAGCAGTTACTCGATGACCCGGGCAGAGAATGAGCAGTTCTTC. This gives the protein CASSYSMTRAENEQFF.